This TCR beta chain was captured in a study of CXCR3-negative and CXCR3-positive naive CD8 T cells. 5' RACE that incorporated UMI labels was used to prepare the TRB cDNA libraries. TCRdb reprocessed the 5' RACE reads and reports one entry per CDR3 protein, with no DNA. The table for this sample gives about 48,000 distinct CDR3 sequences. From germline, CDR1 is MGHDK and CDR2 SYGVNS. CDR3 size: 16 residues. The source material was memory CD8+ T cells from blood. The source is a human donor in good health. Some clones in this sample may be carry-over from other donors' samples. V gene TRBV25-1 combines with J gene TRBJ2-2; the TCRdb call, TRBD2, lacks DNA for checking. The CDR3 spells CASSGPSGSNTGELFF.